The 11 T cell receptor beta chains below come from one sample, sequenced in a study of shared clonotypes between healthy human individuals (dated by TCRdb to the early 2020s). Library preparation employed the immunoSEQ multiplex PCR assay. TCRdb carries this immuneACCESS record with in-frame sequences only. Its versions omit some clonotypes, under half of them owing to an unresolved V gene in the studies checked, with the rest unexplained. The sample profile shows about 680,000 clones; 60% to 75% of them were found once. The ten most abundant clones make up more than 1.5% of the sample. Specimen: memory CD4+ T cells sorted from blood. The cell subset or site tag for this specimen amounts to: CD45RA-negative fraction. The source is a woman in her twenties or thirties in good health.

This clone has more than one count but fewer than ten. This chain joins TRBV7-8 and TRBJ2-1; maybe TRBD2 (6 bases). Germline CDR1 is SGHVS and CDR2 is FQNEAQ. CDR3 length: 15 residues. The V end lost 5 bases, the J end lost 5 bases, and 16 bases lay between the germline ends. For the CDR3, the DNA is TGTGCCAGCAGCCGTCTAACGGGAGACAACAATGAGCAGTTCTTC. It translates to CASSRLTGDNNEQFF.

This chain joins TRBV4-1 and TRBJ2-7, with 8 bases aligning to TRBD2. Germline CDR1 and CDR2: MGHRA and YSYEKL. The CDR3 runs to 14 residues. With V trimmed by 5 bases and J by 7 bases, 10 bases remained unmatched. The CDR3 region is CASSSRTSSWEQYF. CDR3 DNA: TGCGCCAGCAGCTCGAGGACTAGCTCGTGGGAGCAGTACTTC.

This clone was observed a single time. The chain couples TRBV5-5 to TRBJ1-5; D not certain. Per germline, CDR1 SGHKS and CDR2 YYEKEE (reference sequence). The CDR3 length is 18 residues. V lost 0 bases to trimming and J lost 1 base, with 17 bases between them. This CDR3 reads CASSLEILGPRSNQPQHF. The CDR3 DNA reads as TGTGCCAGCAGCTTGGAGATTCTAGGGCCCAGGAGCAATCAGCCCCAGCATTTT.

The gene calls are TRBV27 and TRBJ1-2; maybe TRBD1 (6 bases). V was clipped by 6 bases and J by 6 bases, with 14 bases between them. CDR1 and CDR2 (germline): MNHEY, SMNVEV (reference sequence). The CDR3 length is 13 residues. CDR3 bases: TGTGCCAGCAGCTTCGGGGGGGGCAATGGCTACACCTTC. Amino acid sequence: CASSFGGGNGYTF.

The V gene is TRBV5-1, the J gene TRBJ2-2, with 7 bases identical to TRBD1. This CDR3 comprises 15 residues. The germline CDR1 and CDR2 sequences are SGHRS and YFSETQ. J lost 3 bases, V lost 4 bases, and 6 bases had no gene match. The CDR3 sequence is CASSRDREDTGELFF. The DNA for the CDR3 is TGCGCCAGCAGCCGCGACAGGGAAGACACCGGGGAGCTGTTTTTT.

The V and J genes are TRBV25-1 and TRBJ2-2; D is unresolved. CDR1 and CDR2 (germline): MGHDK, SYGVNS. The CDR3 sequence is 14 residues long. V lost 5 bases, J lost 4 bases, and 11 bases lay in between. CDR3 DNA: TGTGCCAGCAGTCCCTACCCGAGCACCGGGGAGCTGTTTTTT. This translates into CASSPYPSTGELFF.

Notes on this clone: Other DNA sequences in the sample encode the same CDR3. The rearrangement links TRBV4-1 to TRBJ2-1; 13 bases match TRBD2. Germline loops: CDR1 MGHRA, CDR2 YSYEKL. Trimming took 1 base from V and 8 from J; bases not matched to a gene: 5. The CDR3 has 16 residues. The CDR3 reads CASSQGRLAGGDEQFF. Here the CDR3 DNA reads TGCGCCAGCAGCCAAGGAAGACTAGCGGGGGGAGATGAGCAGTTCTTC.

This chain joins TRBV7-3 and TRBJ2-5, with 12 bases identical to TRBD2. Germline CDR1 and CDR2: SGHTA and FQGTGA. V lost 6 bases to trimming and J lost 7 bases; unmatched junction nucleotides: 3. CDR3 length: 13 residues. The CDR3 DNA is TGTGCCAGCAGTTCGACTAGCGGGAGGACCCAGTACTTC. It translates to CASSSTSGRTQYF.

This clone was detected once. The chain recombines TRBV5-1 with TRBJ1-3; D unresolved. The CDR3 has 14 residues. Germline loops: CDR1 SGHRS, CDR2 YFSETQ. V gave up 0 bases and J gave up 6 bases, with 10 bases separating them. In DNA form, the CDR3 reads TGCGCCAGCAGCTTGGACGGTGGTACAAACACCATATATTTT. The encoded protein is CASSLDGGTNTIYF.

This clone is medium-sized by share. The chain links TRBV10-2 to TRBJ2-2; D perhaps matches TRBD1 (5 bases). Trimming removed 3 bases at V and 8 bases at J, with 13 bases between. Per germline, CDR1 WSHSY and CDR2 SAAADI. The CDR3 sequence is 14 residues long. This CDR3 is CASSDQGPIGELFF. In nucleotides, the CDR3 is TGCGCCAGCAGTGATCAGGGTCCAATTGGGGAGCTGTTTTTT.

The rearrangement links TRBV29-1 to TRBJ2-5, with D possibly being TRBD1 or TRBD2 (6 bases each). The CDR3 is 15 residues long. Trimming pared 6 bases from V and 5 bases from J, leaving 22 bases between. Per germline, CDR1 SQVTM and CDR2 ANQGSEA. The CDR3 loop is CSVGKQGGLVETQYF. The CDR3 coding sequence is TGCAGCGTGGGAAAACAGGGAGGTCTGGTCGAGACCCAGTACTTC.